Listed here are 20 T cell receptor beta chains from one sample, sequenced in a study. Using its own MiXCR run on the RT-PCR reads, TCRdb lists one record per CDR3 protein. The data contain more than 550,000 distinct CDR3 sequences, 14% of them seen just once; the ten biggest clones take up 3.6%. The sequenced material came from memory CD4+ T cells from blood. These receptors were taken from a female donor in good health, serving as a healthy control.

This clonotype was picked up a small number of times. V usage is TRBV3-1 and J usage is TRBJ2-2; the match to TRBD2 covers 8 bases. V was clipped by 2 bases and J by 6 bases; unmatched bases: 2. The CDR3 has 14 residues. Germline CDR1 reads LGHDT; CDR2 reads YNNKEL (reference sequence). The DNA for the CDR3 is TGTGCCAGCAGCCAAAGCGGGAGATCCGGGGAGCTGTTTTTT. It yields the protein CASSQSGRSGELFF.

The J gene is TRBJ2-1, the V gene TRBV20-1, with 7 bases fitting TRBD2. V gave up 5 bases and J gave up 1 base; unmatched junction bases: 5. CDR3 length: 14 residues. Germline CDR1 and CDR2: DFQATT and SNEGSKA (reference sequence). The CDR3 protein is CSADLAVSYNEQFF. CDR3 bases: TGCAGTGCTGACCTAGCGGTGTCCTACAATGAGCAGTTCTTC.

The rearrangement joins TRBV15 to TRBJ2-2; 8 bases agree with TRBD1. The CDR3 runs 15 residues. V was clipped by 1 base and J by 4 bases; unmatched bases: 2. CDR1 and CDR2 (germline): LNHNV, YYDKDF (reference sequence). CDR3 loop: CATSRGTGFTGELFF. CDR3 in DNA: TGTGCCACCAGCAGAGGGACAGGGTTCACCGGGGAGCTGTTTTTT. Looking up the rest from reference TRBV15 and TRBJ2-2 gives the full variable domain: DAMVIQNPRYQVTQFGKPVTLSCSQTLNHNVMYWYQQKSSQAPKLLFHYYDKDFNNEADTPDNFQSRRPNTSFCFLDIRSPGLGDTAMYLCATSRGTGFTGELFFGEGSRLTVL.

This clonotype was counted a few times. The chain links TRBV20-1 to TRBJ2-3, with 10 bases that match TRBD2. Germline CDR1 reads DFQATT; CDR2 reads SNEGSKA (reference sequence). V shed 3 bases and J 6 bases; nucleotides not matched to a gene: 18. The CDR3 extends over 18 amino acids. In nucleotides, the CDR3 is TGCAGTGCTAGTCCGAGGACTAGCGGTACGCTTCACGGGGATACGCAGTATTTT. Its translation is CSASPRTSGTLHGDTQYF.

V and J are TRBV19 and TRBJ2-1; 9 nucleotides match TRBD2. The CDR3 runs to 16 residues. Germline lookup yields CDR1 LNHDA and CDR2 SQIVND (reference sequence). J was trimmed by 5 bases and V by 5 bases; bases with no gene match: 10. Here the CDR3 reads CASSPRASGTHNEQFF. The CDR3, as DNA: TGTGCCAGTAGTCCCCGGGCTAGCGGGACCCACAATGAGCAGTTCTTC.

The V call is TRBV20-1, the J call TRBJ2-2; perhaps TRBD2 as D (5 bases). CDR3 length: 14 amino acids. Trimming stripped 3 bases from V and 0 bases from J, with 8 bases between. Germline CDR1 DFQATT, CDR2 SNEGSKA (reference sequence). CDR3 coding DNA: TGCAGTGCTAGCCTGAGGGCGAACACCGGGGAGCTGTTTTTT. It codes for CSASLRANTGELFF.

This clonotype turned up a few times. V and J are TRBV7-2 and TRBJ1-1; no definite D call. The germline CDR1 and CDR2 sequences are SGHTA and FQGNSA. Trimming stripped 0 bases from V and 5 bases from J, with 10 bases between. The CDR3 has 14 residues. The DNA of the CDR3 is TGTGCCAGCAGCTTAGCTGGCAGCCAAACTGAAGCTTTCTTT. It codes for CASSLAGSQTEAFF. Together with reference TRBV7-2 and TRBJ1-1, the CDR3 gives the full variable domain: GAGVSQSPSNKVTEKGKDVELRCDPISGHTALYWYRQSLGQGLEFLIYFQGNSAPDKSGLPSDRFSAERTGGSVSTLTIQRTQQEDSAVYLCASSLAGSQTEAFFGQGTRLTVV.

This clonotype was detected ten times or more. The J gene is TRBJ2-5, the V gene TRBV7-2; a possible D gene is TRBD1 (6 bases). This CDR3 has 13 amino acids. Trimming removed 5 bases at V and 3 bases at J, with 10 bases between. Germline values: CDR1 SGHTA, CDR2 FQGNSA. The CDR3 loop is CASSTYREETQYF. Written as DNA, the CDR3 is TGTGCCAGCAGCACTTACAGGGAAGAGACCCAGTACTTC. Complete variable domain (other parts from reference TRBV7-2 and TRBJ2-5): GAGVSQSPSNKVTEKGKDVELRCDPISGHTALYWYRQSLGQGLEFLIYFQGNSAPDKSGLPSDRFSAERTGGSVSTLTIQRTQQEDSAVYLCASSTYREETQYFGPGTRLLVL.

The V call is TRBV20-1, the J call TRBJ2-1; 12 bases match TRBD2. From germline, CDR1 is DFQATT and CDR2 SNEGSKA (reference sequence). CDR3 length: 15 residues. The V segment lost 6 bases and the J segment 10 bases; nucleotides outside the gene matches: 13. The DNA for the CDR3 is TGCAGTGCCAGAAGACTAGCGGGAGATTTGGGCGAGCAGTTCTTC. Its protein product is CSARRLAGDLGEQFF.

This clonotype occurred a few times. The chain recombines TRBV7-8 with TRBJ1-2; 7 bases are shared with TRBD1. This CDR3 has 14 amino acids. Germline V gene data show CDR1 as SGHVS and CDR2 as FQNEAQ. The trim removed 5 bases at V and 8 bases at J, leaving 11 bases unmatched. CDR3 protein: CASSHLDRAEGYTF. The CDR3 DNA reads TGTGCCAGCAGCCACCTCGACAGGGCGGAAGGCTACACCTTC.

This clonotype came up many times. The rearrangement joins TRBV7-9 to TRBJ2-1, with 8 bases aligning to TRBD2. The V segment lost 0 bases and the J segment 7 bases; nucleotides outside the gene matches: 5. There are 15 residues in the CDR3. The germline gives CDR1 SEHNR, CDR2 FQNEAQ (reference sequence). CDR3 nucleotides: TGTGCCAGCAGCTTAGCGGGGACTAGAGGGAATGAGCAGTTCTTC. This gives the protein CASSLAGTRGNEQFF.

This rearrangement joins TRBV7-9 to TRBJ1-3, with D maybe TRBD1 (5 bases). Germline V gene lookup returns CDR1 SEHNR and CDR2 FQNEAQ (reference sequence). This CDR3 region has 13 residues. V shed 4 bases and J shed 8 bases, with 12 bases lying between them. The CDR3 DNA is TGTGCCAGCAGCTCGGGACTACAGGACACCATATATTTT. As protein: CASSSGLQDTIYF.

There are a few counts of this clonotype. This sequence joins TRBV20-1 and TRBJ2-2; maybe TRBD1 (5 bases). Trimming stripped 0 bases from V and 1 base from J, with 12 bases between. The CDR3 runs 16 residues. Germline assignment: CDR1 DFQATT and CDR2 SNEGSKA (reference sequence). The CDR3 DNA reads as TGCAGTGCTAGAGATTCGCAGGGAAGGAACACCGGGGAGCTGTTTTTT. Residues: CSARDSQGRNTGELFF.

This clonotype was seen once. A read error may be the cause here, since a much bigger clone is one base away. The rearrangement uses TRBV7-2 and TRBJ2-1; 11 positions match TRBD2. Germline-derived CDR1 and CDR2 are SGHTA and FQGNSA. There are 19 residues in the CDR3. The CDR3 coding sequence is TGTGCCATCAGCTTGGGTTCAAATCTGGGACTAGCGGAAAGGATTGAGCAGTTCTTC. Its protein is CAISLGSNLGLAERIEQFF.

This clonotype has a count of ten or more. The rearrangement uses TRBV5-6 and TRBJ1-2; no clear D. CDR1 is SGHDT and CDR2 is YYEEEE in the germline V gene. This CDR3 contains 13 residues. V was cut by 5 bases and J by 8 bases, with 16 bases left in between. The CDR3 protein is CASSLTAMEGYTF. The DNA for the CDR3 is TGTGCCAGCAGTCTGACGGCCATGGAAGGCTACACCTTC.

The table lists this clonotype with a few counts. The rearrangement links TRBV24-1 to TRBJ2-2; TRBD1 aligns across 8 bases. V shed 1 base and J 4 bases; nucleotides not matched to a gene: 4. CDR1 is KGHDR, CDR2 SFDVKD, per germline. The CDR3 runs to 16 residues. CDR3 bases: TGTGCCACCAGTGATTTAGTGACAGGGGCCACCGGGGAGCTGTTTTTT. It is translated as CATSDLVTGATGELFF.

This chain joins TRBV7-8 and TRBJ2-7; perhaps D is TRBD1 or TRBD2 (7 bases each). The CDR3 is 15 amino acids. Germline V gene sequence: CDR1 SGHVS, CDR2 FQNEAQ. Trimming cost V 0 bases and J 7 bases, with 16 bases left between them. For the CDR3, the DNA is TGTGCCAGCAGCTTAGCGGGAGGGGGCATGAGGGAGCAGTACTTC. Protein: CASSLAGGGMREQYF.

This clonotype was observed many times. The chain employs TRBV5-5 and TRBJ1-1, with D perhaps TRBD1 (5 bases). V was trimmed by 0 bases and J by 10 bases, leaving 10 bases between them. The CDR3 consists of 12 residues. Germline V lookup: CDR1 SGHKS, CDR2 YYEKEE (reference sequence). For the CDR3, the DNA is TGTGCCAGCAGCTTGGCCCAGGGTGTAGCTTTCTTT. It codes for CASSLAQGVAFF. Full variable domain (rest looked up from reference TRBV5-5 and TRBJ1-1): DAGVTQSPTHLIKTRGQQVTLRCSPISGHKSVSWYQQVLGQGPQFIFQYYEKEERGRGNFPDRFSARQFPNYSSELNVNALLLGDSALYLCASSLAQGVAFFGQGTRLTVV.

This clonotype came up many times. This chain links TRBV12-3 or TRBV12-4 with TRBJ2-7, with 11 nucleotides matching TRBD2. The length of the CDR3 is 16 residues. J was trimmed by 5 bases and V by 6 bases; bases with no gene match: 12. CDR3 protein: CASSRPTSGSVHEQYF. CDR3 coding DNA: TGTGCCAGCAGCCGCCCCACTAGCGGGAGTGTACACGAGCAGTACTTC.

The chain recombines TRBV5-4 with TRBJ1-1; D ambiguous. The CDR3 length is 18 residues. The germline V gene has CDR1 SGHNT and CDR2 YYREEE (reference sequence). V gave up 2 bases and J gave up 3 bases, with 23 bases separating them. The CDR3 region is CASSFRASPIARDTEAFF. The CDR3 DNA sequence: TGTGCCAGCAGCTTCCGGGCCTCTCCAATTGCAAGGGACACTGAAGCTTTCTTT.